A single sample gave rise to the 26 T cell receptor beta chains below, sequenced in a study of blood T cell repertoires in COVID-19. The method was immunoSEQ multiplex PCR; TCRdb's version includes in-frame clones alone and lacks a portion of them. Found here are roughly 200,000 clones, roughly 90% of them singletons; the top ten hold over 3%. Sequencing was done on a sample of PBMCs or T cells enriched from blood (not recorded which). All receptors derive from a woman aged 45-65 years in a cohort exposed to, infected with or recovered from COVID-19 (not recorded which).

This chain connects TRBV4-1 to TRBJ1-5; 8 positions match TRBD1. The ends lost 3 bases at V and 3 bases at J; junction bases unmatched: 10. The CDR3 extends over 17 amino acids. The germline CDR1 and CDR2 sequences are MGHRA and YSYEKL. The CDR3 loop is CASSHLGQGTFNQPQHF. DNA of the CDR3: TGCGCCAGCAGCCACCTCGGACAGGGCACCTTCAATCAGCCCCAGCATTTT.

The chain has TRBV6-4 and TRBJ2-7, with TRBD2 identical over 14 bases. The CDR3 sequence is 18 residues long. V was clipped by 4 bases and J by 0 bases; unmatched bases: 8. CDR1 is MRHNA and CDR2 is SNTAGT in the germline V gene. CDR3 in amino acids: CASSAGTSGGSNSYEQYF. DNA for the CDR3: TGTGCCAGCAGTGCTGGGACTAGCGGGGGTTCGAACTCCTACGAGCAGTACTTC.

This clone was seen a single time. The rearrangement links TRBV12-3 or TRBV12-4 to TRBJ1-2; no reliable D call. The CDR3 runs 13 residues. The V end was cut by 2 bases, the J end by 8 bases, with 12 bases between. The CDR3 here is CASSLQIGSGYTF. As DNA, the CDR3 is TGTGCCAGCAGTTTACAAATCGGTAGCGGCTACACCTTC.

CDR3 amino acids: CASSSGQGTYGYTF. CDR3 nucleotide sequence: TGTGCCAGCAGTTCCGGACAGGGGACATATGGCTACACCTTC. J is TRBJ1-2 and V is TRBV6-5, with TRBD1 matching 9 bases. Germline lookup yields CDR1 MNHEY and CDR2 SVGAGI. The CDR3 spans 14 residues. With V trimmed by 4 bases and J by 5 bases, 5 bases remained unmatched.

V usage is TRBV9 and J usage is TRBJ2-7; 9 bases align to TRBD1. CDR1 SGDLS and CDR2 YYNGEE come from the germline V gene. Unmatched junction bases numbered 5, after V lost 2 bases and J lost 2 bases. The CDR3 spans 15 residues. CDR3 in DNA: TGTGCCAGCAGCGTTGCCGGGACAGGGACCTACGAGCAGTACTTC. Translated, it gives CASSVAGTGTYEQYF.

The V call is TRBV7-2, the J call TRBJ1-5; 10 bases match TRBD1. Germline-derived CDR1 and CDR2 are SGHTA and FQGNSA. The CDR3 has 14 residues. The J segment lost 6 bases and the V segment lost 5 bases, leaving 4 bases of the junction unmatched. The CDR3 sequence: CASSARTGGQPQHF. CDR3 in DNA: TGTGCCAGCAGCGCACGGACAGGGGGTCAGCCCCAGCATTTT.

J is TRBJ1-2 and V is TRBV3-1 (or the pseudogene TRBV3-2); unclear D gene. CDR1 is LGHDT and CDR2 is YNNKEL in the germline V gene (reference sequence). V was clipped by 2 bases and J by 2 bases, with 12 bases between them. The CDR3 loop spans 15 amino acids. CDR3 sequence: CASSQRSKANYGYTF. Written as DNA, the CDR3 is TGTGCCAGCAGCCAACGTTCAAAAGCAAACTATGGCTACACCTTC.

Notes on this clone: Other DNA sequences within the sample encode an identical CDR3. The V gene is TRBV7-9, the J gene TRBJ1-2, with D unclear. Germline V CDR1 and CDR2: SEHNR, FQNEAQ (reference sequence). This CDR3 is built from 15 residues. Between the trimmed V and J ends, which lost 5 bases and 4 bases, there was a span of 17 bases. CDR3 sequence (DNA): TGTGCCAGCAGCCCGCGCCGGGATCGGGTCTATGGCTACACCTTC. This gives the protein CASSPRRDRVYGYTF.

V gene TRBV5-8 combines with J gene TRBJ2-5, with D possibly TRBD1 on 6 matching bases. The CDR3 loop spans 16 amino acids. V lost 0 bases and J lost 4, with 16 bases in between. The germline V gene encodes CDR1 SGHTS and CDR2 YDEGEE. CDR3 in DNA: TGTGCCAGCAGCTTGGGGGGGCACGGGTTCGGAGAGACCCAGTACTTC. Its translation is CASSLGGHGFGETQYF. Drawing the rest from reference TRBV5-8 and TRBJ2-5, the complete variable domain is EAGVTQSPTHLIKTRGQQATLRCSPISGHTSVYWYQQALGLGLQFLLWYDEGEERNRGNFPPRFSGRQFPNYSSELNVNALELEDSALYLCASSLGGHGFGETQYFGPGTRLLVL.

J is TRBJ1-2 and V is TRBV7-9; no definite D call. V was clipped by 1 base and J by 6 bases, with 12 bases between them. CDR1 SEHNR and CDR2 FQNEAQ come from the germline V gene (reference sequence). The CDR3 extends over 14 amino acids. CDR3 sequence reads: CASSLGGDADGYTF. The CDR3 DNA reads as TGTGCCAGCAGCTTAGGCGGGGATGCAGATGGCTACACCTTC.

This clone was seen once. V is TRBV19 and J is TRBJ1-4, with no clear D. The V end lost 6 bases, the J end lost 5 bases, and 16 bases lay between the germline ends. The CDR3 sequence is 15 residues long. Germline CDR1 LNHDA, CDR2 SQIVND (reference sequence). CDR3 bases: TGTGCCAGTAGGGAAGACAAGACCCAGAATGAAAAACTGTTTTTT. Protein: CASREDKTQNEKLFF. The variable domain in full, completed from reference TRBV19 and TRBJ1-4, reads DGGITQSPKYLFRKEGQNVTLSCEQNLNHDAMYWYRQDPGQGLRLIYYSQIVNDFQKGDIAEGYSVSREKKESFPLTVTSAQKNPTAFYLCASREDKTQNEKLFFGSGTQLSVL.

Only a few counts were recorded for this clone. The rearrangement uses TRBV7-3 and TRBJ2-1; the match to TRBD2 covers 11 bases. V was pared by 3 bases and J by 4 bases, with 8 bases of the junction left unmatched. CDR1 and CDR2 (germline): SGHTA, FQGTGA. The CDR3 length is 17 residues. CDR3 loop: CASSLTGRTSGYNEQFF. CDR3 DNA: TGTGCCAGCAGCTTGACCGGAAGGACTAGCGGGTACAATGAGCAGTTCTTC.

The V call is TRBV10-3, the J call TRBJ2-3, with TRBD2 matching over 16 bases. This CDR3 spans 20 amino acids. Trimming at V came to 4 bases and at J to 2 bases, leaving 12 bases not matched to a gene. Germline CDR1 ENHRY, CDR2 SYGVKD. The CDR3 sequence: CAISATIPGLAGGNTDTQYF. The CDR3 coding sequence is TGTGCCATCAGTGCCACCATCCCGGGACTAGCGGGGGGGAACACAGATACGCAGTATTTT.

This chain joins TRBV5-1 and TRBJ2-1; 11 bases align to TRBD1. Germline assignment: CDR1 SGHRS and CDR2 YFSETQ. CDR3 size: 15 residues. With V trimmed by 6 bases and J by 6 bases, 8 bases remained unmatched. CDR3 bases: TGCGCCAGCACCGGTTCGGGACAGGGGGGCAATGAGCAGTTCTTC. Its protein product is CASTGSGQGGNEQFF.

This clone appeared once. The gene calls are TRBV6-5 and TRBJ2-7; tentative D call: TRBD1 (6 bases). V dropped 6 bases and J dropped 7 bases, with 22 bases sitting between them. This CDR3 comprises 15 residues. Germline V gene data show CDR1 as MNHEY and CDR2 as SVGAGI. CDR3 in DNA: TGTGCCAGCAGCCCCAGGGACACCAACGGGTGGGAGCAGTACTTC. This sequence encodes CASSPRDTNGWEQYF.

The chain uses TRBV5-1 and TRBJ2-3; D is undetermined. The germline V gene encodes CDR1 SGHRS and CDR2 YFSETQ. The V end lost 4 bases, the J end lost 2 bases, and 5 bases lay between the germline ends. The CDR3 runs 12 residues. The CDR3 here is CASSIHTDTQYF. In DNA, the CDR3 is TGCGCCAGCAGCATACACACAGATACGCAGTATTTT.

This chain uses TRBV7-3 with TRBJ2-1; D perhaps matches TRBD1 (6 bases). The germline V gene encodes CDR1 SGHTA and CDR2 FQGTGA. V was shortened by 7 bases and J by 8 bases, with 15 bases between the two germline ends. CDR3 size: 13 residues. CDR3 nucleotides: TGTGCCAGCACCCGAGGGGGTTACGATGAGCAGTTCTTC. It specifies CASTRGGYDEQFF.

The rearrangement links TRBV9 to TRBJ2-3, with 8 bases fitting TRBD2. CDR3 length: 16 residues. The V segment lost 9 bases and the J segment 4 bases; nucleotides outside the gene matches: 16. Germline CDR1 is SGDLS and CDR2 is YYNGEE. The CDR3, as DNA: TGTGCCATCCACCGTCCGGGACTAGATATTCCAGATACGCAGTATTTT. Its protein is CAIHRPGLDIPDTQYF.

This chain joins TRBV5-5 and TRBJ1-1; D possibly corresponds to TRBD1 (6 bases). CDR3 length: 14 amino acids. Trimming stripped 4 bases from V and 8 bases from J, with 18 bases between. CDR1 is SGHKS, CDR2 YYEKEE, per germline (reference sequence). The CDR3 nucleotides read TGTGCCAGCAGCACTAACCGACAGGTCTGGGAAGCTTTCTTT. As protein: CASSTNRQVWEAFF. Drawing the rest from reference TRBV5-5 and TRBJ1-1, the complete variable domain is DAGVTQSPTHLIKTRGQQVTLRCSPISGHKSVSWYQQVLGQGPQFIFQYYEKEERGRGNFPDRFSARQFPNYSSELNVNALLLGDSALYLCASSTNRQVWEAFFGQGTRLTVV.

This chain connects TRBV6-5 to TRBJ2-1, with 12 bases fitting TRBD2. Trimming at V came to 4 bases and at J to 4 bases, leaving 5 bases not matched to a gene. Germline values: CDR1 MNHEY, CDR2 SVGAGI. This CDR3 is built from 16 residues. CDR3 region: CASSSGGLAGYNEQFF. The CDR3 region has the DNA TGTGCCAGCAGTTCCGGCGGACTAGCGGGGTACAATGAGCAGTTCTTC.

This chain uses TRBV9 with TRBJ2-1; 10 bases fit TRBD2. CDR1 and CDR2 from the germline V gene are SGDLS and YYNGEE. CDR3 length equals 17 residues. The V and J ends lost 0 bases and 4 bases, in that order; junction bases with no gene match: 7. The DNA for the CDR3 is TGTGCCAGCAGCGTAGTTCCAGCGGGGGGGCTTTACAATGAGCAGTTCTTC. It codes for CASSVVPAGGLYNEQFF.

This chain joins TRBV4-2 and TRBJ1-3; D remains unclear. The V end was cut by 3 bases, the J end by 8 bases, with 8 bases between. The CDR3 is 12 residues long. The germline V gene has CDR1 LGHNA and CDR2 YNFKEQ. Here the CDR3 DNA reads TGTGCCAGCAGCCACAGGATAGACACCATATATTTT. Amino acid sequence: CASSHRIDTIYF.

This chain uses TRBV19 with TRBJ1-5; the D gene is possibly TRBD1 (6 bases). Trimming removed 7 bases from V and 15 bases from J, with 31 bases in between. Germline V gene data show CDR1 as LNHDA and CDR2 as SQIVND (reference sequence). The length of the CDR3 is 16 residues. The CDR3, as DNA: TGTGCCAGTACCACCGGGGGGCACGGAGATCAGCCGGGGGGGCATTTT. It specifies CASTTGGHGDQPGGHF.

CDR3 coding DNA: TGTGCCAGCAGGGTAAACAGGGGTGACTTGGGGGCTTTCTTT. Translating it yields CASRVNRGDLGAFF. The V and J genes are TRBV6-5 and TRBJ1-1; 7 bases are shared with TRBD1. The germline V gene encodes CDR1 MNHEY and CDR2 SVGAGI. V lost 6 bases to trimming and J lost 11 bases; unmatched junction nucleotides: 15. The CDR3 has 14 amino acids.

The chain links TRBV11-2 to TRBJ1-4; 12 bases align to TRBD1. J lost 10 bases, V lost 1 base, and 10 bases had no gene match. This CDR3 has 17 amino acids. CDR1 is SGHAT and CDR2 is FQNNGV in the germline V gene. Written as DNA, the CDR3 is TGTGCCAGCAGCTTAGCCGGGACAGGGGGCTTCAGCGGAAAACTGTTTTTT. Protein: CASSLAGTGGFSGKLFF.

The chain recombines TRBV3-1 (or the pseudogene TRBV3-2) with TRBJ1-2; 9 bases map to TRBD1. This CDR3 comprises 14 residues. In germline, CDR1 is LGHDT, CDR2 YNNKEL (reference sequence). Unmatched junction bases numbered 1, after V lost 4 bases and J lost 1 base. Here the CDR3 DNA reads TGTGCCAGCAGCCTGGACAGGGGTAACTATGGCTACACCTTC. It encodes CASSLDRGNYGYTF.